The next 2 T cell receptor beta chains were all read from a single sample in a study of T cells in localized non-small cell lung cancer. Produced via immunoSEQ multiplex PCR; TCRdb's table is partial and in-frame only. The top ten hold 25% to 30% of the sample, which has about 1,100 clones, 20% to 25% seen once. Here the sequenced sample was normal lung tissue next to the tumor, taken before any cancer treatment. These receptors were taken from a male donor aged 60 or older with stage I lung adenocarcinoma.

The chain carries TRBV28 and TRBJ2-1; 7 bases align to TRBD2. The CDR3 runs 14 residues. From germline, CDR1 is MDHEN and CDR2 SYDVKM. The junction had 7 bases not matched to a gene; V was cut back by 3 bases and J by 8 bases. The CDR3 nucleotides are TGTGCCAGCAGTTTCTCCAGCGGGGTCGATGAGCAGTTCTTC. Its translation is CASSFSSGVDEQFF.

Here the CDR3 reads CAWSRDQETQYF. For the CDR3, the DNA is TGTGCCTGGAGTAGGGATCAAGAGACCCAGTACTTC. This chain uses TRBV30 with TRBJ2-5; D call uncertain. The germline V gene encodes CDR1 GTSNPN and CDR2 SVGIG (reference sequence). Deletions cut 2 bases from V and 2 bases from J, with 6 bases between. The CDR3 has 12 amino acids.